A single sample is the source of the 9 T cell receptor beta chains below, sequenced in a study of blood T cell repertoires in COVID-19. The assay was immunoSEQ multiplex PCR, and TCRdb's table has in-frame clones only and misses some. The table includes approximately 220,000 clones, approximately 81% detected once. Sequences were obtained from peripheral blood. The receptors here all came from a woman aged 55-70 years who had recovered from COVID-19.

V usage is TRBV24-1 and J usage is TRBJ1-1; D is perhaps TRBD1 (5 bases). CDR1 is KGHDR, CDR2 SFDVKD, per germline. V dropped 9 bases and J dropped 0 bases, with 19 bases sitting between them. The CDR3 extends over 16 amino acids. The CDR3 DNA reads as TGTGCCACCCACTCGGCGAGTGGGGCAATGAACACTGAAGCTTTCTTT. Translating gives CATHSASGAMNTEAFF.

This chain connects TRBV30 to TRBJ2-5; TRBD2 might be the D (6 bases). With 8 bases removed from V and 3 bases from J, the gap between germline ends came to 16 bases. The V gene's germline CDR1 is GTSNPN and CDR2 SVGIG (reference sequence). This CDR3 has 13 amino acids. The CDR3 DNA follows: TGTGCCGGGAAGGAGCCGGGGGAAGAGACCCAGTACTTC. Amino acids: CAGKEPGEETQYF.

The CDR3 region is CASSETAFRGRNYGYTF. The CDR3 nucleotides read TGTGCCAGCAGTGAAACTGCTTTCAGGGGCCGGAACTATGGCTACACCTTC. The J gene is TRBJ1-2, the V gene TRBV6-1, with TRBD1 as a possible D gene (6 bases). The germline V and J ends were trimmed by 2 bases and 2 bases, with 18 bases remaining between them. CDR1 is MNHNS, CDR2 SASEGT, per germline. The CDR3 extends over 17 amino acids.

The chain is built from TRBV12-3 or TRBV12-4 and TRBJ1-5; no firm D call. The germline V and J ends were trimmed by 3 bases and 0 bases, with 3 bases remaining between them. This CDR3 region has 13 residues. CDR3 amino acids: CASSFNSNQPQHF. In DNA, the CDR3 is TGTGCCAGCAGTTTCAATAGCAATCAGCCCCAGCATTTT.

CDR3 residues: CASSFPPGDMNTEAFF. CDR3 nucleotides: TGTGCCAGCAGCTTTCCGCCAGGGGATATGAACACTGAAGCTTTCTTT. J is TRBJ1-1 and V is TRBV5-6; perhaps TRBD1 as D (6 bases). The CDR3 extends over 16 amino acids. Looked up from germline, CDR1 is SGHDT and CDR2 is YYEEEE. V lost 2 bases to trimming and J lost 0 bases, with 14 bases between them.

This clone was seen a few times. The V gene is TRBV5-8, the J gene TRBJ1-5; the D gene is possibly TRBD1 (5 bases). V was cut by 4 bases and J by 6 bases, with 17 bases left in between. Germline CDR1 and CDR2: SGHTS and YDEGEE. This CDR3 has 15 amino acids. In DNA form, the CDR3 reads TGTGCCAGCAGCCGTATAAAGGGGAATAGTCAGCCCCAGCATTTT. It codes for CASSRIKGNSQPQHF.

The CDR3 protein is CASSIDSATDQNSNQPQHF. The CDR3 bases are TGTGCCAGTAGTATAGATTCCGCGACAGACCAGAATAGCAATCAGCCCCAGCATTTT. This chain connects TRBV19 to TRBJ1-5; perhaps TRBD1 as D (5 bases). CDR3 length equals 19 residues. The V and J ends lost 0 bases and 0 bases respectively, with 18 bases between them. Germline-derived CDR1 and CDR2 are LNHDA and SQIVND (reference sequence). The full variable domain, completed using reference TRBV19 and TRBJ1-5, is DGGITQSPKYLFRKEGQNVTLSCEQNLNHDAMYWYRQDPGQGLRLIYYSQIVNDFQKGDIAEGYSVSREKKESFPLTVTSAQKNPTAFYLCASSIDSATDQNSNQPQHFGDGTRLSIL.

The CDR3 sequence is CASSPTGGHSYEQYF. The CDR3 DNA reads as TGTGCCAGCAGTCCTACAGGGGGGCATTCCTACGAGCAGTACTTC. J is TRBJ2-7 and V is TRBV7-8, with 8 nucleotides matching TRBD1. Germline V gene lookup returns CDR1 SGHVS and CDR2 FQNEAQ. The CDR3 totals 15 residues. The trim removed 6 bases at V and 1 base at J, leaving 8 bases unmatched.

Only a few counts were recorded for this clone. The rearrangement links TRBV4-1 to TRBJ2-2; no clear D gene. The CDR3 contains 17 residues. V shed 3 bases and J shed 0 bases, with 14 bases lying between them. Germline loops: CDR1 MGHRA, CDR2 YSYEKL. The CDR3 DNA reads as TGCGCCAGCAGCCACTATAGACTTGACTCGAACACCGGGGAGCTGTTTTTT. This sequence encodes CASSHYRLDSNTGELFF.